These 31 T cell receptor beta chains originate from one sample sequenced in a study of OX40 agonist ivuxolimab in advanced cancers. The table came from immunoSEQ multiplex PCR; TCRdb's copy has only in-frame clones and leaves some out. The sample has tens of thousands of clones, about 86% seen once. The material was CD4+ or CD8+ T cells sorted from blood, obtained in a trial of the OX40 agonist ivuxolimab. The source of these receptors is an adult with an advanced solid tumor such as melanoma, head and neck, liver or kidney cancer.

The gene calls are TRBV10-2 and TRBJ1-1; TRBD1 matches at 9 bases. Germline CDR1 is WSHSY and CDR2 is SAAADI. With 7 bases clipped from V and 1 base from J, the junction kept 7 bases outside the gene matches. The CDR3 totals 15 residues. This CDR3 reads CASTRTGVANTEAFF. CDR3 nucleotide sequence: TGCGCCAGCACCAGGACAGGGGTAGCGAACACTGAAGCTTTCTTT.

J is TRBJ2-7 and V is TRBV4-3, with 12 bases lining up with TRBD2. Germline lookup yields CDR1 LGHNA and CDR2 YSLEER. Trimming at V came to 1 base and at J to 6 bases, leaving 4 bases not matched to a gene. The CDR3 extends over 15 amino acids. CDR3 loop: CASSQAQLAGGEQYF. In DNA, the CDR3 is TGCGCCAGCAGCCAAGCCCAACTAGCGGGGGGCGAGCAGTACTTC.

The rearrangement links TRBV5-4 to TRBJ2-2; D perhaps matches TRBD1 (5 bases). The V and J ends lost 7 bases and 1 base respectively, with 17 bases between them. The CDR3 runs to 16 residues. The germline CDR1 and CDR2 sequences are SGHNT and YYREEE (reference sequence). The DNA for the CDR3 is TGTGCCAGCTCCGAGTGGGGCGTCCGGAACACCGGGGAGCTGTTTTTT. Residues: CASSEWGVRNTGELFF.

This chain links TRBV5-1 with TRBJ2-7; TRBD1 aligns across 8 bases. In germline, CDR1 is SGHRS, CDR2 YFSETQ. The junction had 10 bases not matched to a gene; V was cut back by 5 bases and J by 3 bases. The CDR3 has 15 amino acids. CDR3 coding DNA: TGCGCCAGCAGGCCCACCCCACAGGGGGACTACGAGCAGTACTTC. It translates to CASRPTPQGDYEQYF.

The chain uses TRBV5-5 and TRBJ1-4; 7 nucleotides align to TRBD1. V lost 1 base to trimming and J lost 3 bases; unmatched junction nucleotides: 12. CDR3 length equals 18 residues. Germline values: CDR1 SGHKS, CDR2 YYEKEE (reference sequence). The CDR3 reads CASSLLPPMRGPNEKLFF. In DNA form, the CDR3 reads TGTGCCAGCAGCTTGTTGCCCCCGATGAGGGGGCCTAATGAAAAACTGTTTTTT. Full variable domain (remainder filled in from reference TRBV5-5 and TRBJ1-4): DAGVTQSPTHLIKTRGQQVTLRCSPISGHKSVSWYQQVLGQGPQFIFQYYEKEERGRGNFPDRFSARQFPNYSSELNVNALLLGDSALYLCASSLLPPMRGPNEKLFFGSGTQLSVL.

The chain links TRBV10-3 to TRBJ1-2; tentative D call: TRBD1 (5 bases). Germline V lookup: CDR1 ENHRY, CDR2 SYGVKD. V lost 6 bases to trimming and J lost 4 bases, with 12 bases between them. The CDR3 extends over 13 amino acids. The CDR3 sequence is CAISLGQGYGYTF. As DNA, the CDR3 is TGTGCCATCAGCCTCGGTCAGGGCTATGGCTACACCTTC.

The chain carries TRBV19 and TRBJ2-3; possible D gene TRBD1, 5 bases. V was shortened by 1 base and J by 0 bases, with 14 bases between the two germline ends. This CDR3 spans 17 amino acids. CDR1 is LNHDA, CDR2 SQIVND, per germline (reference sequence). CDR3 protein: CASSIARTLTSTDTQYF. The CDR3 bases are TGTGCCAGTAGTATAGCCAGGACACTAACTAGCACAGATACGCAGTATTTT.

The gene calls are TRBV5-6 and TRBJ2-2; D perhaps matches TRBD2 (6 bases). V was shortened by 3 bases and J by 2 bases, with 14 bases between the two germline ends. Looked up from germline, CDR1 is SGHDT and CDR2 is YYEEEE. This CDR3 has 16 amino acids. In nucleotides, the CDR3 is TGTGCCAGCAGCTCGACCCTCGGGGGAAACACCGGGGAGCTGTTTTTT. Its protein product is CASSSTLGGNTGELFF.

V usage is TRBV11-1 and J usage is TRBJ1-1, with a weak D call TRBD1 (5 bases). The CDR3 runs to 17 residues. V dropped 6 bases and J dropped 0 bases, with 20 bases sitting between them. Germline CDR1 reads SGHAT; CDR2 reads FQDESV (reference sequence). For the CDR3, the DNA is TGTGCCAGCAGTCCGAAAGATAAGGGGTTAATGAACACTGAAGCTTTCTTT. Encoded protein: CASSPKDKGLMNTEAFF.

The rearrangement uses TRBV2 and TRBJ1-5; TRBD1 might be the D (5 bases). Germline lookup yields CDR1 SNHLY and CDR2 FYNNEI. The V end lost 6 bases, the J end lost 6 bases, and 12 bases lay between the germline ends. The length of the CDR3 is 13 residues. CDR3 nucleotide sequence: TGTGCCAGCAGGTTCGACAGATCTCAGCCCCAGCATTTT. Protein product: CASRFDRSQPQHF.

The chain carries TRBV5-5 and TRBJ2-3; D not certain. With 6 bases removed from V and 8 bases from J, the gap between germline ends came to 22 bases. The CDR3 has 15 residues. Looked up from germline, CDR1 is SGHKS and CDR2 is YYEKEE (reference sequence). The CDR3 loop is CASIREFGSPGTQYF. The CDR3 coding sequence is TGTGCCAGCATCCGTGAATTTGGCTCCCCTGGTACGCAGTATTTT.

This clone was found a few times. This chain joins TRBV19 and TRBJ2-3, with a possible D match to TRBD2 (6 bases). Germline CDR1 LNHDA, CDR2 SQIVND (reference sequence). V lost 5 bases, J lost 0 bases, and 18 bases lay in between. The CDR3 is 17 amino acids. CDR3 sequence: CASSPYSGGRSTDTQYF. CDR3 bases: TGTGCCAGTAGTCCCTATAGCGGAGGGAGAAGCACAGATACGCAGTATTTT.

The rearrangement uses TRBV2 and TRBJ2-2; either TRBD1 or TRBD2 may supply D (7 bases each). The ends were cut back, 8 bases at V and 6 bases at J, with 19 bases in the middle. This CDR3 is 15 amino acids long. Germline values: CDR1 SNHLY, CDR2 FYNNEI. The CDR3: CASGSTGREAGELFF. CDR3 DNA sequence: TGTGCCAGCGGATCGACAGGGAGGGAGGCCGGGGAGCTGTTTTTT.

The rearrangement uses TRBV7-2 and TRBJ1-2; weak D call: TRBD1 (6 bases). The germline V and J ends were trimmed by 5 bases and 4 bases, with 14 bases remaining between them. CDR1 is SGHTA, CDR2 FQGNSA, per germline. The CDR3 runs 14 residues. In DNA form, the CDR3 reads TGTGCCAGCAGCCGTCAAGGGGGTGGCTATGGCTACACCTTC. It is translated as CASSRQGGGYGYTF.

The rearrangement uses TRBV7-8 and TRBJ1-2, with no clear D. The length of the CDR3 is 13 residues. V was trimmed by 3 bases and J by 1 base, leaving 6 bases between them. CDR1 and CDR2 (germline): SGHVS, FQNEAQ. In DNA, the CDR3 is TGTGCCAGCAGCTTGGAGTTTAACTATGGCTACACCTTC. Translated: CASSLEFNYGYTF.

This clone turned up a few times. The gene calls are TRBV6-5 and TRBJ1-1, with D perhaps matching TRBD1 (6 bases). The ends were cut back, 4 bases at V and 9 bases at J, with 21 bases in the middle. Germline V gives CDR1 MNHEY, CDR2 SVGAGI. The CDR3 totals 15 residues. Here the CDR3 reads CASSSLPTGTLKAFF. CDR3 sequence (DNA): TGTGCCAGCAGTTCCCTCCCGACAGGCACCCTGAAAGCTTTCTTT.

In its sample, this clone was seen a few times. The J gene is TRBJ1-1, the V gene TRBV7-9; 8 bases are shared with TRBD1. Germline CDR1 and CDR2: SEHNR and FQNEAQ (reference sequence). Unmatched junction bases numbered 12, after V lost 5 bases and J lost 1 base. This CDR3 is built from 17 residues. The CDR3 protein is CASSPTTGAVGNTEAFF. In DNA form, the CDR3 reads TGTGCCAGCAGCCCGACGACAGGGGCGGTCGGGAACACTGAAGCTTTCTTT.

The chain is built from TRBV18 and TRBJ2-7, with D perhaps TRBD1 or TRBD2 (6 bases each). There are 16 residues in the CDR3. The germline V and J ends were trimmed by 3 bases and 2 bases, with 17 bases remaining between them. Germline values: CDR1 KGHSH, CDR2 LQKENI. CDR3 nucleotides: TGTGCCAGCTCACCCGGAGGGACATCACGCGCCTACGAGCAGTACTTC. Translation gives CASSPGGTSRAYEQYF. Full variable domain (rest looked up from reference TRBV18 and TRBJ2-7): NAGVMQNPRHLVRRRGQEARLRCSPMKGHSHVYWYRQLPEEGLKFMVYLQKENIIDESGMPKERFSAEFPKEGPSILRIQQVVRGDSAAYFCASSPGGTSRAYEQYFGPGTRLTVT.

The chain employs TRBV5-8 and TRBJ1-2, with D maybe TRBD1 (6 bases). Trimming pared 0 bases from V and 3 bases from J, leaving 15 bases between. The CDR3 is 16 amino acids. Per germline, CDR1 SGHTS and CDR2 YDEGEE. The CDR3 DNA is TGTGCCAGCAGCTTGGTATGGACAGCCTTTCACTATGGCTACACCTTC. Translating gives CASSLVWTAFHYGYTF. The variable domain in full, with the rest retrieved from reference TRBV5-8 and TRBJ1-2, is EAGVTQSPTHLIKTRGQQATLRCSPISGHTSVYWYQQALGLGLQFLLWYDEGEERNRGNFPPRFSGRQFPNYSSELNVNALELEDSALYLCASSLVWTAFHYGYTFGSGTRLTVV.

This sequence joins TRBV27 and TRBJ2-5; 9 bases are a match to TRBD1. Per germline, CDR1 MNHEY and CDR2 SMNVEV (reference sequence). CDR3 length equals 16 residues. The V segment lost 7 bases and the J segment 2 bases; nucleotides outside the gene matches: 11. CDR3 residues: CASTPVGQGSQETQYF. The CDR3 bases are TGTGCCAGCACCCCCGTGGGACAGGGCTCGCAAGAGACCCAGTACTTC.

The chain has TRBV7-8 and TRBJ2-1; D possibly matches TRBD1 or TRBD2 (5 bases each). CDR3 length: 15 amino acids. The ends were cut back, 5 bases at V and 2 bases at J, with 13 bases in the middle. The germline V gene has CDR1 SGHVS and CDR2 FQNEAQ. The CDR3 sequence: CASSQTGPAYNEQFF. CDR3 bases: TGTGCCAGCAGCCAGACGGGGCCTGCCTACAATGAGCAGTTCTTC.

V and J are TRBV29-1 and TRBJ1-1; a weak D match, TRBD1 (5 bases). The CDR3 contains 12 residues. V lost 7 bases, J lost 5 bases, and 14 bases lay in between. CDR1 is SQVTM and CDR2 is ANQGSEA in the germline V gene. The CDR3 loop is CSGTGGVTEAFF. The CDR3 coding sequence is TGCAGCGGGACCGGGGGGGTGACTGAAGCTTTCTTT. The complete variable domain, with remaining parts taken from reference TRBV29-1 and TRBJ1-1, reads SAVISQKPSRDICQRGTSLTIQCQVDSQVTMMFWYRQQPGQSLTLIATANQGSEATYESGFVIDKFPISRPNLTFSTLTVSNMSPEDSSIYLCSGTGGVTEAFFGQGTRLTVV.

The chain carries TRBV4-2 and TRBJ2-4, with 7 bases identical to TRBD1. There are 14 residues in the CDR3. Germline CDR1 reads LGHNA; CDR2 reads YNFKEQ. The trim removed 8 bases at V and 4 bases at J, leaving 8 bases unmatched. The CDR3 sequence: CASGTGVEKNIQYF. The CDR3, as DNA: TGTGCCAGCGGCACAGGGGTGGAGAAAAACATTCAGTACTTC.

This sequence joins TRBV7-9 and TRBJ2-3; D not resolved. This CDR3 is 13 amino acids long. From germline, CDR1 is SEHNR and CDR2 FQNEAQ (reference sequence). V was trimmed by 5 bases and J by 6 bases, leaving 12 bases between them. The CDR3 protein is CASSPKSRDTQYF. The CDR3 nucleotides read TGTGCCAGCAGCCCCAAGAGCAGGGATACGCAGTATTTT.

The rearrangement links TRBV9 to TRBJ1-3; D is undetermined. Deletions cut 3 bases from V and 0 bases from J, with 13 bases between. This CDR3 is 16 amino acids long. From germline, CDR1 is SGDLS and CDR2 YYNGEE. CDR3 protein: CASSGVLESSGNTIYF. The CDR3 DNA reads TGTGCCAGCAGCGGGGTGCTAGAGAGCTCTGGAAACACCATATATTTT.

The V gene is TRBV15, the J gene TRBJ1-2, with a tentative D call TRBD1 (5 bases). CDR1 is LNHNV, CDR2 YYDKDF, per germline (reference sequence). V shed 0 bases and J shed 4 bases, with 12 bases lying between them. The CDR3 totals 15 residues. The CDR3 loop is CATSRDLDSTYGYTF. DNA of the CDR3: TGTGCCACCAGCAGAGATCTCGACAGTACCTATGGCTACACCTTC.

The CDR3 DNA is TGTGCCAGCAGGGGACAGGAACACACCGGGGAGCTGTTTTTT. Its protein is CASRGQEHTGELFF. This chain joins TRBV11-2 and TRBJ2-2, with 8 bases identical to TRBD1. V lost 6 bases, J lost 3 bases, and 3 bases stayed unmatched. The germline V gene has CDR1 SGHAT and CDR2 FQNNGV. The CDR3 runs to 14 residues.

V and J are TRBV7-2 and TRBJ2-7, with a possible D match to TRBD2 (5 bases). Between the trimmed V and J ends, which lost 3 bases and 7 bases, there was a span of 19 bases. The CDR3 has 15 residues. Germline-derived CDR1 and CDR2 are SGHTA and FQGNSA. The CDR3 spells CASSFTGLGRSEQYF. CDR3 sequence (DNA): TGTGCCAGCAGCTTCACGGGCCTAGGGAGATCGGAGCAGTACTTC.

The CDR3 sequence is CASSMGVRRTNTEAFF. CDR3 coding DNA: TGTGCCAGTAGTATGGGTGTCCGCCGGACGAACACTGAAGCTTTCTTT. This chain joins TRBV19 and TRBJ1-1, with D unresolved. The CDR3 totals 16 residues. V lost 3 bases, J lost 1 base, and 15 bases lay in between. Germline V gene sequence: CDR1 LNHDA, CDR2 SQIVND (reference sequence).

The genes are TRBV7-3 and TRBJ2-7; TRBD1 matches 7 bases. The length of the CDR3 is 15 residues. Losses at the gene ends were 2 bases for V and 5 bases for J; bases not matched to a gene: 9. The germline V gene encodes CDR1 SGHTA and CDR2 FQGTGA. The CDR3: CASSLVSTGIHEQYF. The DNA of the CDR3 is TGTGCCAGCAGCTTAGTCTCGACAGGGATCCACGAGCAGTACTTC.

The chain has TRBV18 and TRBJ1-5; the match to TRBD1 covers 7 bases. The CDR3 extends over 16 amino acids. With V trimmed by 3 bases and J by 3 bases, 8 bases remained unmatched. Germline CDR1 and CDR2: KGHSH and LQKENI. In DNA form, the CDR3 reads TGTGCCAGCTCACCCCCAAACAGGGGATACAATCAGCCCCAGCATTTT. Its protein is CASSPPNRGYNQPQHF. The full variable domain, its missing parts supplied by reference TRBV18 and TRBJ1-5, is NAGVMQNPRHLVRRRGQEARLRCSPMKGHSHVYWYRQLPEEGLKFMVYLQKENIIDESGMPKERFSAEFPKEGPSILRIQQVVRGDSAAYFCASSPPNRGYNQPQHFGDGTRLSIL.